The present entry profiles one T cell receptor (beta chain) with its context. What it recognizes is unknown. TCRdb's table, derived via immunoSEQ multiplex PCR, lists solely in-frame clones and lacks some. The data hold some 51,000 clones, with around four fifths observed a single time. Stated time point: week 5, during vaccination. Every single dose of the vaccine, 300 ug of mutant IDH1 20-mer peptide, came with topical imiquimod. The entry originates in a study of a mutant IDH1 vaccine in newly diagnosed glioma. The overall study: Earlier care involved radiotherapy, temozolomide, or both, and the majority received both.

Here the sequenced sample was PBMCs, taken from a glioma patient whose treatment included an IDH1 peptide vaccine. The clonotype originates from a man aged 50 to 60 with glioma.

CDR3 in DNA: TGTGCCAGCAGCTTAGGAGGGGATCAGCCCCAGCATTTT. It codes for CASSLGGDQPQHF. The chain couples TRBV7-2 to TRBJ1-5, with D possibly matching TRBD1 (5 bases). The V gene's germline CDR1 is SGHTA and CDR2 FQGNSA. The CDR3 has 13 residues. The V end was cut by 1 base, the J end by 5 bases, with 6 bases between.